This TCR beta chain was profiled in a study of T cell changes during pregnancy in multiple sclerosis. The germline V and J ends were trimmed by 7 bases and 0 bases, with 10 bases remaining between them. Germline V gene lookup returns CDR1 SEHNR and CDR2 FQNEAQ (reference sequence). The CDR3 extends over 14 amino acids. Measured with immunoSEQ multiplex PCR; TCRdb has only the in-frame clones, and not every one. This table holds some 70,000 clones, almost 95% found once. The chain uses TRBV7-9 and TRBJ1-3; the D is unclear. This TCR came from a female donor in good health, enrolled as a control in a pregnancy study. The material was CD8+ T cells from peripheral blood mononuclear cells, obtained in the third trimester of pregnancy. CDR3 sequence reads: CASTSENSGNTIYF. CDR3 DNA: TGTGCCAGCACCTCTGAGAACTCTGGAAACACCATATATTTT.